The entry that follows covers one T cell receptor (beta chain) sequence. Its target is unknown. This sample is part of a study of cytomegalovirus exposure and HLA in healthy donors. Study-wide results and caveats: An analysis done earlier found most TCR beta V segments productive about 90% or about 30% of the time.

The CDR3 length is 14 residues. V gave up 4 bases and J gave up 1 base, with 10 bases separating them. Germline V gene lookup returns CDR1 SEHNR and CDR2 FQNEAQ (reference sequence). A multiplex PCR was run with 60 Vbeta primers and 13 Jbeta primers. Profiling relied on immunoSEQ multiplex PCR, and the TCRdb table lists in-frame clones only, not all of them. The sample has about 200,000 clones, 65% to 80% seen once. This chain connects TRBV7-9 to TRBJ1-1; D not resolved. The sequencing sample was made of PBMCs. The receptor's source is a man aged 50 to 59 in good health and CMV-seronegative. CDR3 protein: CASSSAAGNTEAFF. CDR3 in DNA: TGTGCCAGCAGCTCAGCAGCGGGGAACACTGAAGCTTTCTTT. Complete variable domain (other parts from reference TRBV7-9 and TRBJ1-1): DTGVSQNPRHKITKRGQNVTFRCDPISEHNRLYWYRQTLGQGPEFLTYFQNEAQLEKSRLLSDRFSAERPKGSFSTLEIQRTEQGDSAMYLCASSSAAGNTEAFFGQGTRLTVV.